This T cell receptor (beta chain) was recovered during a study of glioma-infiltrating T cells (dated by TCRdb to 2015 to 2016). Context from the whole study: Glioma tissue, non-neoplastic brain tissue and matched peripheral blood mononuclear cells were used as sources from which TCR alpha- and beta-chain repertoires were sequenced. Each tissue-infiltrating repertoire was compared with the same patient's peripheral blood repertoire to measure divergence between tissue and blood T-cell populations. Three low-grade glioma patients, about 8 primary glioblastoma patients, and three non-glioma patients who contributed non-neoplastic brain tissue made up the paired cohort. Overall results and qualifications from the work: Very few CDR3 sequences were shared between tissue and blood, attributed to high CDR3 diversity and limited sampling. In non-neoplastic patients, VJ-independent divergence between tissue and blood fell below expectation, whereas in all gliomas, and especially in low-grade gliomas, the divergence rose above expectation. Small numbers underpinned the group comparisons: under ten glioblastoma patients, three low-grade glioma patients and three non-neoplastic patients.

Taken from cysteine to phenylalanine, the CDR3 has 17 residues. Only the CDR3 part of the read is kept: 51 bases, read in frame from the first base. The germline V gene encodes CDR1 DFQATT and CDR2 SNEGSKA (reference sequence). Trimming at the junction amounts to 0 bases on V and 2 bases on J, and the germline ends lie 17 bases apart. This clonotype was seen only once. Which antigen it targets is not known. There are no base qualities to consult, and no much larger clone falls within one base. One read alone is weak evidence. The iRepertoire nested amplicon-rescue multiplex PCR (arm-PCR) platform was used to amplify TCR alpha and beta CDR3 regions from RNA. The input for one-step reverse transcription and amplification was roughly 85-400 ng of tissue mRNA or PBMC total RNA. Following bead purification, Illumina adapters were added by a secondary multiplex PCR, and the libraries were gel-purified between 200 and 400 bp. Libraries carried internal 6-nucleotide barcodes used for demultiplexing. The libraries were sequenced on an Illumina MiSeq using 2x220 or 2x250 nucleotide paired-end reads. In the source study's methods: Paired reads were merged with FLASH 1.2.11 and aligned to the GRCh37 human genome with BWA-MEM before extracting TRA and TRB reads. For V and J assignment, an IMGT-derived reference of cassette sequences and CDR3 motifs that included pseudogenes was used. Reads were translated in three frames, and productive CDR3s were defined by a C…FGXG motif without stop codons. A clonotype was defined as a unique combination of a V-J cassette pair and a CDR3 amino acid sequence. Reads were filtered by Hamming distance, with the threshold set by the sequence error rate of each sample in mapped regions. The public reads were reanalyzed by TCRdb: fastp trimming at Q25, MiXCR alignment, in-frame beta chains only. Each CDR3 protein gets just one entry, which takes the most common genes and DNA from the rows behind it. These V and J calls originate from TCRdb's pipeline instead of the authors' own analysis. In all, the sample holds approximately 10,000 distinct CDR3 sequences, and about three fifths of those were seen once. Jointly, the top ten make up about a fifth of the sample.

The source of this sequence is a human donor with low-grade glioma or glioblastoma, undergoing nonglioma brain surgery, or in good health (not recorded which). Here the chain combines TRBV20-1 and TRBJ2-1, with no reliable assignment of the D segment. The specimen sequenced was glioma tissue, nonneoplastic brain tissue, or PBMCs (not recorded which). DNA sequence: TGCAGTGCTAGAGATTTTCGAGCAAGAGCCACCTACAATGAGCAGTTCTTC. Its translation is CSARDFRARATYNEQFF.